Below are 28 T cell receptor beta chains sequenced from a single sample in a study of blood T cells in healthy people across ages (dated by TCRdb to about 2015). Library preparation was by 5' RACE. TCRdb lists the instrument as Illumina HiSeq 2500. A second roughly 6 to 12 cycle PCR used a sample-barcoded 5' primer and a J-beta primer mix. The public sequencing data were trimmed at Q25 with fastp and processed into clonotypes with MiXCR by TCRdb, which kept only in-frame beta chains. Merged by CDR3 protein, the rows form single entries marked with the most common genes and DNA. The sample table contains approximately 730,000 distinct CDR3 sequences; only one count was recorded for around 40% of them. The ten top clones hold approximately 22% of the sample. Sequenced material: blood. Receptors originate from a woman aged 60-75 years in good health.

The chain joins TRBV20-1 to TRBJ2-3, with D perhaps matching TRBD2 (6 bases). Per the germline V gene, CDR1 is DFQATT and CDR2 is SNEGSKA (reference sequence). V was shortened by 1 base and J by 2 bases, with 10 bases between the two germline ends. This CDR3 is built from 14 residues. CDR3 DNA sequence: TGCAGTGCTAGAGTTCGGGAGTACACAGATACGCAGTATTTT. Encoded protein: CSARVREYTDTQYF.

This clonotype was seen just once. The genes are TRBV12-5 and TRBJ2-1; D ambiguous. The DNA end favors TRBJ2-7, so the J call may be wrong. This CDR3 has 15 residues. Germline loops: CDR1 LGHNT, CDR2 FRNRAP. The CDR3 DNA reads TGTGCTAGTGGTTTGGGGTCGAGCTCCTACAATGAGCAGTACTTC. It codes for CASGLGSSSYNEQYF.

The gene calls are TRBV19 and TRBJ2-6, with D possibly TRBD1 on 6 matching bases. V was trimmed by 9 bases and J by 0 bases, leaving 15 bases between them. The CDR3 sequence is 16 residues long. In germline, CDR1 is LNHDA, CDR2 SQIVND (reference sequence). CDR3 sequence reads: CASLSGVSSGANVLTF. The CDR3 DNA reads as TGTGCCAGCTTATCAGGGGTCTCCTCTGGGGCCAACGTCCTGACTTTC.

This rearrangement joins TRBV28 to TRBJ2-3; D unresolved. The CDR3 sequence is 11 residues long. In germline, CDR1 is MDHEN, CDR2 SYDVKM. Deletions cut 6 bases from V and 9 bases from J, with 10 bases between. The CDR3 nucleotides read TGTGCCAGCAGCGTGACACACACGCAGTATTTT. The encoded protein is CASSVTHTQYF.

This clonotype has more than one count but fewer than ten. This chain links TRBV6-2 or TRBV6-3 with TRBJ1-5; D remains ambiguous. The CDR3 has 15 amino acids. The V gene's germline CDR1 is MNHEY and CDR2 SVGEGT. V dropped 0 bases and J dropped 3 bases, with 9 bases sitting between them. CDR3 residues: CASSYSRPDNQPQHF. The CDR3 region has the DNA TGTGCCAGCAGTTACTCGAGGCCAGACAATCAGCCCCAGCATTTT.

The chain recombines TRBV4-3 with TRBJ1-2; D not certain. Between the trimmed V and J ends, which lost 4 bases and 1 base, there was a span of 10 bases. Germline loops: CDR1 LGHNA, CDR2 YSLEER. The CDR3 totals 14 residues. The CDR3 bases are TGCGCCAGCAGCCTCGACGAAGGTAACTATGGCTACACCTTC. Protein: CASSLDEGNYGYTF.

The chain employs TRBV6-6 and TRBJ1-5; 9 bases match TRBD1. Germline V gene sequence: CDR1 MNHNY, CDR2 SVGAGI (reference sequence). J lost 6 bases, V lost 6 bases, and 6 bases had no gene match. This CDR3 is built from 14 residues. For the CDR3, the DNA is TGTGCCAGCAGGATCGGGACAGGGATTCAGCCCCAGCATTTT. This codes for CASRIGTGIQPQHF.

This clonotype came up once. One base away lies a much larger clone, so this may be a sequencing read error. This sequence joins TRBV12-3 or TRBV12-4 and TRBJ2-1; tentatively, D is TRBD1 or TRBD2 (5 bases each). The CDR3 spans 13 residues. Trimming left V 6 bases short and J 13 bases short, with 19 bases between. This CDR3 reads CASSLTDGETQFF. In DNA, the CDR3 is TGTGCCAGCAGCCTGACAGACGGGGAGACCCAGTTCTTC.

The V call is TRBV5-1, the J call TRBJ2-5, with TRBD2 matching over 8 bases. The CDR3 sequence is 15 residues long. Germline V gene lookup returns CDR1 SGHRS and CDR2 YFSETQ. J lost 11 bases, V lost 4 bases, and 16 bases had no gene match. The CDR3 DNA sequence: TGCGCCAGCAGCCCCCGGACTAGCAGGTTCCATGAGCAGTACTTC. Translated: CASSPRTSRFHEQYF.

CDR3 region: CASSLMASGTTDTQYF. The CDR3 bases are TGCGCCAGCAGCTTGATGGCTAGCGGGACCACAGATACGCAGTATTTT. The chain recombines TRBV5-1 with TRBJ2-3, with TRBD2 matching 9 bases. This CDR3 contains 16 residues. J lost 2 bases, V lost 1 base, and 5 bases had no gene match. Per germline, CDR1 SGHRS and CDR2 YFSETQ.

The gene calls are TRBV2 and TRBJ2-7; 10 bases fit TRBD2. With V trimmed by 3 bases and J by 3 bases, 2 bases remained unmatched. The germline V gene has CDR1 SNHLY and CDR2 FYNNEI. The CDR3 has 14 residues. The CDR3 spells CASSEGLAIYEQYF. The CDR3 DNA is TGTGCCAGCAGTGAGGGACTAGCGATCTACGAGCAGTACTTC.

The chain links TRBV2 to TRBJ1-4; no reliable D call. This CDR3 is built from 14 residues. Germline V lookup: CDR1 SNHLY, CDR2 FYNNEI. V was trimmed by 3 bases and J by 8 bases, leaving 13 bases between them. The CDR3 DNA reads TGTGCCAGCAGTGACATAGGTAAAAGCGAAAAACTGTTTTTT. It codes for CASSDIGKSEKLFF.

The chain combines TRBV7-2 with TRBJ2-1; TRBD2 matches at 7 bases. The germline CDR1 and CDR2 sequences are SGHTA and FQGNSA. V dropped 2 bases and J dropped 2; count of bases not matched to a gene: 6. The CDR3 is 16 residues long. The CDR3, as DNA: TGTGCCAGCAGCTTAACAAGGCTAGCGGCCTACAATGAGCAGTTCTTC. Its protein product is CASSLTRLAAYNEQFF.

This clonotype was detected only a few times. The genes are TRBV5-1 and TRBJ2-1, with TRBD1 identical over 9 bases. CDR3 length: 14 amino acids. The germline V gene encodes CDR1 SGHRS and CDR2 YFSETQ. J gave up 7 bases and V 3 bases, and 5 bases lay outside the gene matches. CDR3 region: CASSSGQGKNEQFF. Written as DNA, the CDR3 is TGCGCCAGCAGCTCGGGACAGGGTAAGAATGAGCAGTTCTTC.

This sequence joins TRBV20-1 and TRBJ2-1, with D possibly matching TRBD2 (6 bases). The J call may be faulty, since TRBJ2-7 better matches the DNA end. There are 15 residues in the CDR3. CDR1 and CDR2 (germline): DFQATT, SNEGSKA (reference sequence). The CDR3 bases are TGCAGTGCTCCCCTCTCGGGAGACTCCTACAATGAGCAGTACTTC. It yields the protein CSAPLSGDSYNEQYF.

The CDR3 sequence: CASSLIAGDSSYEQYF. CDR3 DNA sequence: TGCGCCAGCAGCTTGATCGCTGGGGATAGCTCCTACGAGCAGTACTTC. This rearrangement joins TRBV5-1 to TRBJ2-7; D gene ambiguous. CDR1 and CDR2 (germline): SGHRS, YFSETQ. V was trimmed by 1 base and J by 0 bases, leaving 14 bases between them. The CDR3 is 16 residues long.

The chain recombines TRBV3-1 with TRBJ2-7, with D uncertain. The germline V gene encodes CDR1 LGHDT and CDR2 YNNKEL (reference sequence). Trimming took 1 base from V and 2 from J, leaving 12 bases between them. The CDR3 consists of 15 residues. This CDR3 reads CASSQAHSRAYEQYF. The CDR3 DNA reads TGTGCCAGCAGCCAAGCTCACTCTAGGGCCTACGAGCAGTACTTC.

Worth noting for this clonotype: A read error may produce the germline difference seen at one junction end. The V and J genes are TRBV5-5 and TRBJ2-7; TRBD2 matches 12 bases. CDR3 length equals 15 residues. The germline V gene has CDR1 SGHKS and CDR2 YYEKEE (reference sequence). CDR3 in amino acids: CAGSLTSGGSYEQYF. The CDR3 DNA follows: TGTGCCGGCAGCTTGACTAGCGGGGGCTCCTACGAGCAGTACTTC. Looking up the rest from reference TRBV5-5 and TRBJ2-7 gives the full variable domain: DAGVTQSPTHLIKTRGQQVTLRCSPISGHKSVSWYQQVLGQGPQFIFQYYEKEERGRGNFPDRFSARQFPNYSSELNVNALLLGDSALYLCAGSLTSGGSYEQYFGPGTRLTVT.

The V gene is TRBV7-8, the J gene TRBJ2-1; TRBD1 matches 8 bases. CDR1 is SGHVS and CDR2 is FQNEAQ in the germline V gene. The CDR3 is made up of 13 amino acids. With V trimmed by 2 bases and J by 13 bases, 7 bases remained unmatched. The CDR3 sequence is CASSLPGDRQQFF. The CDR3 nucleotides are TGTGCCAGCAGCTTACCGGGGGACAGGCAACAGTTCTTC.

Details on this clonotype: Being one base from a much bigger clone, this may be a read error. The chain is built from TRBV29-1 and TRBJ1-2; D gene ambiguous. CDR1 and CDR2 (germline): SQVTM, ANQGSEA. This CDR3 contains 11 residues. CDR3 loop: CGAPSGRGYTF. The CDR3 DNA reads TGCGGCGCCCCATCCGGGCGCGGCTACACCTTC.

This clonotype was seen only a few times. The chain carries TRBV21-1 and TRBJ2-1; the listed D gene, TRBD1, was not tested against the DNA. Judging by the DNA end, TRBJ2-7 fits better; the J call may be wrong. TRBV21-1 is a documented pseudogene. There are 21 residues in the CDR3. CDR3 bases: TGTGCCAGCAGCAAAGTCAAGGAGACAGGGGATCAGGTTCGGTCCTACAATGAGCAGTACTTC. Its translation: CASSKVKETGDQVRSYNEQYF.

V and J are TRBV27 and TRBJ1-2; no reliable D call. V lost 6 bases and J lost 8, with 13 bases in between. CDR1 is MNHEY, CDR2 SMNVEV, per germline (reference sequence). CDR3 length: 12 residues. CDR3 residues: CASRGVAGGYTF. In DNA, the CDR3 is TGTGCCAGCAGAGGTGTAGCGGGCGGCTACACCTTC.

The J gene is TRBJ2-5, the V gene TRBV7-3, with D unresolved. Trimming removed 0 bases at V and 2 bases at J, with 10 bases between. The germline V gene encodes CDR1 SGHTA and CDR2 FQGTGA. The CDR3 runs 15 residues. CDR3 sequence: CASSLTVTSQETQYF. Written as DNA, the CDR3 is TGTGCCAGCAGCTTAACGGTTACTTCTCAAGAGACCCAGTACTTC.

Here the CDR3 reads CASSGGRGLSETQYF. The CDR3 DNA sequence: TGCGCCAGCAGCGGGGGACGGGGGTTGTCAGAGACCCAGTACTTC. The V gene is TRBV5-1, the J gene TRBJ2-5, with D possibly TRBD2 on 6 matching bases. The germline V gene encodes CDR1 SGHRS and CDR2 YFSETQ. The length of the CDR3 is 15 residues. V shed 4 bases and J shed 4 bases, with 17 bases lying between them.

This clonotype has ten or more counts. The chain combines TRBV10-2 with TRBJ2-7, with D tentatively TRBD1 (6 bases). Germline V gene sequence: CDR1 WSHSY, CDR2 SAAADI. The CDR3 spans 14 residues. V lost 2 bases, J lost 2 bases, and 10 bases lay in between. The CDR3 sequence is CASSEAWGPYEQYF. The DNA of the CDR3 is TGCGCCAGCAGTGAGGCTTGGGGGCCCTACGAGCAGTACTTC.

On this clonotype itself: One end of the junction fails to match germline, which may point to a read error. The chain carries TRBV18 and TRBJ1-2; a possible D gene is TRBD1 (6 bases). This CDR3 region has 17 residues. Germline V gene data show CDR1 as KGHSH and CDR2 as LQKENI. CDR3 sequence (DNA): TGTGCCAGCTCACCATACCGGGCAGGGGATGCGAGTTATGGCCACACCTTC. It is translated as CASSPYRAGDASYGHTF.

Note on this clonotype: The junction differs from germline at one of its ends, possibly a read error. The chain is built from TRBV27 and TRBJ2-5; TRBD2 matches at 9 bases. The CDR3 totals 18 residues. Germline loops: CDR1 MNHEY, CDR2 SMNVEV (reference sequence). CDR3 sequence: CASSYRRGGPHTQETQYF. The CDR3 DNA is TGTGCCAGCAGCTATAGGCGGGGGGGTCCCCATACCCAAGAGACCCAGTATTTC.

The genes are TRBV9 and TRBJ2-7; D possibly corresponds to TRBD1 (6 bases). Per the germline V gene, CDR1 is SGDLS and CDR2 is YYNGEE. V dropped 4 bases and J dropped 2 bases, with 13 bases sitting between them. The CDR3 extends over 14 amino acids. The CDR3: CASSTTGWAYEQYF. The CDR3 DNA is TGTGCCAGCAGCACCACAGGGTGGGCCTACGAGCAGTACTTC.